In its sample, the clone carrying this T cell receptor beta chain was seen many times. The antigen remains undetermined. Then a second PCR, running roughly 7 to 11 cycles, was carried out with a sample-barcoded 5' primer and a J-beta primer mix. Via MiXCR, TCRdb re-called the 5' RACE reads, giving one row per CDR3 protein. The sample lists about 930,000 distinct CDR3 sequences, about 28% occurring once. The data originate from a study of blood T cells in healthy people across ages. Study-level points and caveats: Donors of long life had a larger count of naive CD4+ cells and greater diversity than aged donors.

The same specimen was also included in a second study, on T cells of mothers and their children.

The receptor was derived from a woman in her 40s in good health. Sequencing used blood.

CDR3 nucleotide sequence: TGTGCCAGCAGCACCCGTAGGGTTGCGGTTGTATATACGCAGTATTTT. Its protein is CASSTRRVAVVYTQYF. The chain links TRBV7-8 to TRBJ2-3, with no clear D. The CDR3 is 16 amino acids. Trimming took 5 bases from V and 7 from J, leaving 22 bases between them. Germline V gene lookup returns CDR1 SGHVS and CDR2 FQNEAQ. The entire variable domain, with the rest obtained from reference TRBV7-8 and TRBJ2-3, is as follows: GAGVSQSPRYKVAKRGQDVALRCDPISGHVSLFWYQQALGQGPEFLTYFQNEAQLDKSGLPSDRFFAERPEGSVSTLKIQRTQQEDSAVYLCASSTRRVAVVYTQYFGPGTRLTVL.